This T cell receptor beta chain was sequenced in a study of control samples from healthy donors and cancer patients. V lost 4 bases and J lost 4, with 10 bases in between. CDR1 KGHSH and CDR2 LQKENI come from the germline V gene. This CDR3 spans 13 amino acids. The data were produced by immunoSEQ multiplex PCR, yet TCRdb's version contains in-frame clones alone and is incomplete. This table has some 100,000 clones, approximately 92% appearing once. The genes are TRBV18 and TRBJ1-2; D gene ambiguous. This receptor was obtained from a human donor in good health. The donor label of this sample is uncertain. Material for sequencing was blood. This CDR3 reads CASSQGNSYGYTF. The CDR3 DNA reads TGTGCCAGCTCACAGGGTAACAGCTATGGCTACACCTTC.